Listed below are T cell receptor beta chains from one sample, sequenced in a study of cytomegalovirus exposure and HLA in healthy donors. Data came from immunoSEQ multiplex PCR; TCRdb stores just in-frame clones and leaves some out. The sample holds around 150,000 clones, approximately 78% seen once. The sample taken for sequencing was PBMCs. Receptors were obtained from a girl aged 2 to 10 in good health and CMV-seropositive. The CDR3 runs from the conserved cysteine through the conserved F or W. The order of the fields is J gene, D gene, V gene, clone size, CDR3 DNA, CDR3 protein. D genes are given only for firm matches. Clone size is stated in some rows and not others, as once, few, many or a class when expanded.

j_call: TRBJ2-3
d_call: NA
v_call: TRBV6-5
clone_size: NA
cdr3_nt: TGTGCCACCCGTCTGGGGGCAACCACAGATACGCAGTATTTT
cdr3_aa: CATRLGATTDTQYF

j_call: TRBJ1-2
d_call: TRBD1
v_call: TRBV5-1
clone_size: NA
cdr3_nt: TGCGCCAGCAGCTTGTATGGGACAGGGGGCAATGGCTACACCTTC
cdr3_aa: CASSLYGTGGNGYTF

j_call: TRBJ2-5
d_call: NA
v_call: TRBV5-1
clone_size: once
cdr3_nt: TGCGCCAGCGCGGGACCCCTTCGGGAGACCCAGTACTTC
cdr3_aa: CASAGPLRETQYF

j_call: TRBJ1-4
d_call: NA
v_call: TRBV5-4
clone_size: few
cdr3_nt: TGTGCCAGCAGCTCCCCCGCGATGACAGGCAAGAATGAAAAACTGTTTTTT
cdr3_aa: CASSSPAMTGKNEKLFF

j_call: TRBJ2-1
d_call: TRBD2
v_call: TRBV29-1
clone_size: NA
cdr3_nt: TGCAGCGTCCGCCTACTAGCGCCGGTGTGGAATGAGCAGTTCTTC
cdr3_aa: CSVRLLAPVWNEQFF

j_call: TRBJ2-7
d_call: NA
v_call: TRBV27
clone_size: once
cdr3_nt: TGTGCCAGCGGCCCGGGAGCGCACTACGAGCAGTACTTC
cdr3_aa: CASGPGAHYEQYF

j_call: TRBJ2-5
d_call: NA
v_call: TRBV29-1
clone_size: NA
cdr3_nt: TGCAGCGTTGAGCCACTTTCCCTGGGCGAGACCCAGTACTTC
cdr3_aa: CSVEPLSLGETQYF

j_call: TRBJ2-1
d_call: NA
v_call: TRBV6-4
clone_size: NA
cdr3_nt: TGTGCCAGCAGTGACTCGAGCGGCTACAATGAGCAGTTCTTC
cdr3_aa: CASSDSSGYNEQFF

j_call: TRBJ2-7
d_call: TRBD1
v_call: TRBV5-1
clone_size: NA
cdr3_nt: TGCGCCAGCAGCCCTGGGACAGCCTACGAGCAGTACTTC
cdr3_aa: CASSPGTAYEQYF

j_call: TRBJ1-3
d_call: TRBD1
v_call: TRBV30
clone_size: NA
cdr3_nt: TGTGCCTGGAGCACAGGGGGAACTGGAAACACCATATATTTT
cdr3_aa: CAWSTGGTGNTIYF

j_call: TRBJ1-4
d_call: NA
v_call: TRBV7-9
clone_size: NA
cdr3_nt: TGTGCCAGCAGCCGATCCGAGGTCCTCTCTAATGAAAAACTGTTTTTT
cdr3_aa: CASSRSEVLSNEKLFF

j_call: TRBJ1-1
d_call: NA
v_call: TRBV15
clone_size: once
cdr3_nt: TGTGCCACCAGCAGGGAGGTCATGAACACTGAAGCTTTCTTT
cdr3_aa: CATSREVMNTEAFF

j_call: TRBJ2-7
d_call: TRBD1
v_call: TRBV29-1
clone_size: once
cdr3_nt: TGCAGCGTGTCCGGGACAGGCTTCGGCTCTGACGAGCAGTACTTC
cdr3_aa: CSVSGTGFGSDEQYF

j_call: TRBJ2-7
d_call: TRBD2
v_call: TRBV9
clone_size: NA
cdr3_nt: TGTGCCAGCCGGGGGGGGAGTTCGAACGAGCAGTACTTC
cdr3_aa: CASRGGSSNEQYF

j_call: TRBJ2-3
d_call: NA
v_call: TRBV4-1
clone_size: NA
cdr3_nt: TGCGCCAGCAGCGGAGCCCGCACAGATACGCAGTATTTT
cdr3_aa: CASSGARTDTQYF

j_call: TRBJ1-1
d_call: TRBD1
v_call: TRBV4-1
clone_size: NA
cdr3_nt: TGCGCCAGCAGCCAACCGACGACAGGGTCGGACACTGAAGCTTTCTTT
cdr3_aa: CASSQPTTGSDTEAFF

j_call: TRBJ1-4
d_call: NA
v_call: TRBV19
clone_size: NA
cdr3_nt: TGTGCCAGTAGTCCTTCCCGGGACATCAATGAAAAACTGTTTTTT
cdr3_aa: CASSPSRDINEKLFF

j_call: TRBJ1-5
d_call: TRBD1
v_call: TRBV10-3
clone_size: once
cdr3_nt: TGTGCCATCAGTGATACGGACAGGGCGGAGCCCCAGCATTTT
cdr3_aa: CAISDTDRAEPQHF

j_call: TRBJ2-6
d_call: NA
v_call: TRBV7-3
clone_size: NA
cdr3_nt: TGTGCCAGCAGCCCCTACGGGATCCCCCCTGGGGCCAACGTCCTGACTTTC
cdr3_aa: CASSPYGIPPGANVLTF

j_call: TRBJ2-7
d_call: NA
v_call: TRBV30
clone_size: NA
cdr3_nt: TGTGCCTGGAGTGTTACAAATTACGAGCAGTACTTC
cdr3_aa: CAWSVTNYEQYF

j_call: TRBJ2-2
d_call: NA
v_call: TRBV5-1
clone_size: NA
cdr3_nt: TGCGCCAGCACTCTAGCCAGCGGCAGCAACACCGGGGAGCTGTTTTTT
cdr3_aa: CASTLASGSNTGELFF

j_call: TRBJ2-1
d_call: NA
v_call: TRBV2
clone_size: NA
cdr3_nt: TGTGCCAGCAGTCAGGGGCTCAACAATGAGCAGTTCTTC
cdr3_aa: CASSQGLNNEQFF

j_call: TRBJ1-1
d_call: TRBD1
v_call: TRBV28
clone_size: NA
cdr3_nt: TGTGCCAGCGGTTTACCTTCGGGACAGGGATCGAGGAAAGCTTTCTTT
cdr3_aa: CASGLPSGQGSRKAFF

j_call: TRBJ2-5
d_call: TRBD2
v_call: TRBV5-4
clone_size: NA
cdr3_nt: TGTGCCAGCAGCCCGGGGGGGAGCGGGAGGGAGACCCAGTACTTC
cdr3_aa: CASSPGGSGRETQYF

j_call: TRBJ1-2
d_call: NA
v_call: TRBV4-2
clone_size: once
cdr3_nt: TGTGCCAGCAGCCTTGTGGGGGGTGGCTACACCTTC
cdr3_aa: CASSLVGGGYTF

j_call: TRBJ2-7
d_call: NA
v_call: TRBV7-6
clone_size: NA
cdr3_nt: TGTGCCAGCAGCTTAGTGGAGGGAGTGGGCGAGCAGTACTTC
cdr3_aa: CASSLVEGVGEQYF

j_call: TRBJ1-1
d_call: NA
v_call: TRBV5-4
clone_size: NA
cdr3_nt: TGTGCCAGCAGCTCCTCGTGGGGGGAGACTGAAGCTTTCTTT
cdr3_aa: CASSSSWGETEAFF